The source of this T cell receptor (beta chain) is a study of blood T cell repertoires in COVID-19. The method was immunoSEQ multiplex PCR; TCRdb's version includes in-frame clones alone and lacks a portion of them. Of roughly 80,000 clones listed, 80% to 85% were seen once; the top ten hold 3.5%. This CDR3 comprises 15 residues. Germline V gene sequence: CDR1 SGHAT, CDR2 FQNNGV. The trim removed 2 bases at V and 4 bases at J, leaving 7 bases unmatched. The receptor was isolated from a middle-aged man with acute or convalescent COVID-19. The J gene is TRBJ1-2, the V gene TRBV11-2, with 7 bases identical to TRBD1. Material for sequencing was peripheral blood. This chain's CDR3 is CASSLIDRAGYGYTF. CDR3 nucleotide sequence: TGTGCCAGCAGCTTAATCGACAGGGCCGGCTATGGCTACACCTTC.